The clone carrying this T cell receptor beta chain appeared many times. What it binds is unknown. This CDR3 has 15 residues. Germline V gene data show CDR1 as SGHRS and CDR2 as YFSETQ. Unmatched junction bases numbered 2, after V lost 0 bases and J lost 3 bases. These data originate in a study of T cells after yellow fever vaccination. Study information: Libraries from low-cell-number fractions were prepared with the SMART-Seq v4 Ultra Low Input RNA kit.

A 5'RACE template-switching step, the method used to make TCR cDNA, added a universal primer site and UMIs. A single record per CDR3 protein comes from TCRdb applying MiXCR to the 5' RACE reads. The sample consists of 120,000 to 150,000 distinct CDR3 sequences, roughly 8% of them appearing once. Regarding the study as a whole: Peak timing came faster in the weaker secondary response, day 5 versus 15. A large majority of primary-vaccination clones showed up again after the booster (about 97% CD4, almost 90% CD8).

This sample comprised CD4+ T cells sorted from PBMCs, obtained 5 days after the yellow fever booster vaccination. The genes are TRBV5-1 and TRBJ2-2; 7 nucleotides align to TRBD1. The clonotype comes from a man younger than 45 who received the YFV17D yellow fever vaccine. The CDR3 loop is CASSLEGQYTGELFF. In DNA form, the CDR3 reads TGCGCCAGCAGCTTGGAGGGACAGTACACCGGGGAGCTGTTTTTT. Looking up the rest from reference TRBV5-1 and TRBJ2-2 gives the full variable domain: KAGVTQTPRYLIKTRGQQVTLSCSPISGHRSVSWYQQTPGQGLQFLFEYFSETQRNKGNFPGRFSGRQFSNSRSEMNVSTLELGDSALYLCASSLEGQYTGELFFGEGSRLTVL.